This is a list of T cell receptor beta chains from one sample in a study of T cells after yellow fever vaccination. Each CDR3 protein gets one entry after TCRdb re-called the 5' RACE reads with MiXCR. The sample holds about 580,000 distinct CDR3 sequences, less than 20% seen once. The sequenced sample was PBMCs, obtained about 5 days after the first yellow fever vaccination. These receptor sequences come from a man between 18 and 29 years old who received the YFV17D yellow fever vaccine. Each CDR3 is given with its conserved first and last residue. The order of the fields is V gene, clone size, J gene, D gene, CDR3 DNA, CDR3 protein. A D gene is named only where the DNA matches it firmly. Clone size is given for some rows only: seen once, a few or many times, or a class if the clone is expanded.

>TRBV6-1|-|TRBJ1-5|-
TGTGCCAGCAGCCCCCAAGGCCGCTTGAGTCAGCCCCAGCATTTT
CASSPQGRLSQPQHF
>TRBV19|once|TRBJ1-5|-
TGTGCCAGTAGTATAGTAGGGAATCAGCCCCAGCATTTT
CASSIVGNQPQHF
>TRBV5-1|few|TRBJ1-1|TRBD1
TGCGCCAGCGGTCGACAGGGCACAGACCTTGAAGCTTTCTTT
CASGRQGTDLEAFF
>TRBV6-5|few|TRBJ1-1|-
TGTGCCAGCAGTTACTCGAATATTGAGGGCGGCACTGAAGCTTTCTTT
CASSYSNIEGGTEAFF
>TRBV5-1|-|TRBJ2-1|-
TGCGCCAGCAGCTTTAGGAAAGCGGACAATGAGCAGTTCTTC
CASSFRKADNEQFF
>TRBV18|-|TRBJ1-2|-
TGTGCCAGCTCACCACGGGGGGCGGACCCCTATGGCTACACCTTC
CASSPRGADPYGYTF
>TRBV9|few|TRBJ1-2|-
TGTGCCAGCAGCGTAGATCAGATATCCTACTATGGCTACACCTTC
CASSVDQISYYGYTF
>TRBV12-3/TRBV12-4|-|TRBJ2-1|-
TGTGCCAGCAGTTTAATCGGGCTGAACAATGAGCAGTTCTTC
CASSLIGLNNEQFF
>TRBV5-1|few|TRBJ1-5|-
TGCGCCAGCAGCTTGGATGGGGGGCGAGGCGAGCCCCAGCATTTT
CASSLDGGRGEPQHF
>TRBV5-6|-|TRBJ2-4|TRBD1
TGTGCCAGCGCGAAGGGACAGACCAAAAACATTCAGTACTTC
CASAKGQTKNIQYF
>TRBV25-1|-|TRBJ2-4|-
TGTGCCAGCAGTGCTTTTCGTCCCGGGAACATTCAGTACTTC
CASSAFRPGNIQYF
>TRBV4-1|many|TRBJ1-1|-
TGCGCCAGCAGCCAAGATGAGTCAGGGAGCACTGAAGCTTTCTTT
CASSQDESGSTEAFF
>TRBV20-1|-|TRBJ1-2|-
TGCAGTCCGCCTGAGGGGAGGTATTATGGCTACACCTTC
CSPPEGRYYGYTF
>TRBV7-9|-|TRBJ1-6|-
TGTGCCAGCAGCCCACGGGGCCGAGAAAATTCACCCCTCCACTTT
CASSPRGRENSPLHF
>TRBV19|-|TRBJ1-1|-
TGTGCCAGTAGTATAATTCCGGCAGGAAACACTGAAGCTTTCTTT
CASSIIPAGNTEAFF
>TRBV5-5|-|TRBJ1-1|-
TGTGCCAGCAGCTTGGTTCGGAGGGCCACTGAAGCTTTCTTT
CASSLVRRATEAFF
>TRBV19|-|TRBJ2-2|-
TGTGCCACACGTTCGAACGGAGAAACCGGGGAGCTGTTTTTT
CATRSNGETGELFF
>TRBV6-2/TRBV6-3|many|TRBJ2-1|-
TGTGCCAGCAGTTACGGGGCGTACAATGAGCAGTTCTTC
CASSYGAYNEQFF
>TRBV7-7|-|TRBJ2-1|TRBD2
TGTGCCAGCAGCTTAGACCGACTAGCCGGTGAGCAGTTCTTC
CASSLDRLAGEQFF
>TRBV4-1|-|TRBJ2-5|-
TGCGCCAGCAGCCAACCGGACGTAGAGACCCAGTACTTC
CASSQPDVETQYF
>TRBV11-2|few|TRBJ2-1|-
TGTGCCAGCAGCTTAGAAATATGGGGATGGTATGAGCAGTTCTTC
CASSLEIWGWYEQFF
>TRBV7-9|-|TRBJ2-7|TRBD1
TGTGCCAGCAGCGGACGGGACAGCAACTACGAGCAGTACTTC
CASSGRDSNYEQYF
>TRBV19|few|TRBJ2-1|-
TGTGCCAGTAGTATCGGCTGGGGCCATGAGCAGTTCTTC
CASSIGWGHEQFF